The T cell receptor beta chain described here comes from a study of T cells after somatic rescue of genetic block. This clone was observed once. Clones were read by immunoSEQ multiplex PCR, and TCRdb kept only the in-frame ones, dropping some. The data show under 150,000 clones, around nine tenths seen once. Germline CDR1 reads LNHNV; CDR2 reads YYDKDF (reference sequence). The germline V and J ends were trimmed by 8 bases and 0 bases, with 10 bases remaining between them. The CDR3 loop spans 13 amino acids. V usage is TRBV15 and J usage is TRBJ1-1; possibly TRBD1 for D (6 bases). The sequenced sample was peripheral blood mononuclear cells (PBMCs). The origin of this receptor is a woman under 30. CDR3 DNA: TGTGCCACCGTGGACAGCATGAACACTGAAGCTTTCTTT. Protein product: CATVDSMNTEAFF.